A selection of T cell receptor beta chains follows, all from one sample in a study of blood T cell repertoires in COVID-19. Sequenced by immunoSEQ multiplex PCR; TCRdb stores in-frame clones only, minus some. Of some 150,000 clones in the sample, approximately 84% were seen once. The sequenced sample was PBMCs or T cells enriched from blood (not recorded which). The receptors here all came from a human donor with acute COVID-19. The donor label of this sample is uncertain. The CDR3 runs from the conserved cysteine through the conserved F or W. Each record gives: D gene, clone size, J gene, V gene, CDR3 DNA, CDR3 protein. The D gene is left open where the match is weak. Part of the rows lack a size; the others show once, few, many or a class for expanded clones.

-	-	TRBJ2-3	TRBV5-1	TGCGCCAGCAGCTTGGAGAAGGGGAGGGATACGCAGTATTTT	CASSLEKGRDTQYF
TRBD1	-	TRBJ2-6	TRBV11-3	TGTGCCAGCAGCTTAGGGGACAGGTTTTCCTCTGGGGCCAACGTCCTGACTTTC	CASSLGDRFSSGANVLTF
TRBD1	-	TRBJ1-1	TRBV9	TGTGCCAGCAGCGTAATATCAGGGGGCACTGAAGCTTTCTTT	CASSVISGGTEAFF
-	-	TRBJ1-1	TRBV7-2	TGTGCCAGCAGCTTAGTAAAGAACACTGAAGCTTTCTTT	CASSLVKNTEAFF
-	once	TRBJ2-2	TRBV6-5	TGTGCCAGCAGTCAACTGGACAGGAACACCGGGGAGCTGTTTTTT	CASSQLDRNTGELFF
-	-	TRBJ2-1	TRBV30	TGTGCCTGGAGTGTACTCCCAGGTGAGCAGTTCTTC	CAWSVLPGEQFF
TRBD1	-	TRBJ2-6	TRBV24-1	TGTGCCACCAGTGAAACAGGGGTATCTGGGGCCAACGTCCTGACTTTC	CATSETGVSGANVLTF
-	few	TRBJ2-1	TRBV4-2	TGTGCCAGCAGCCAGACGCCTCAAGGAGGCAATGAGCAGTTCTTC	CASSQTPQGGNEQFF
TRBD1	-	TRBJ2-7	TRBV29-1	TGCAGCGCCGGGACAGGCTCCTACGAGCAGTACTTC	CSAGTGSYEQYF
-	-	TRBJ2-3	TRBV2	TGTGCCAGCAGGGGAGAAGTAGATACGCAGTATTTT	CASRGEVDTQYF
-	-	TRBJ2-2	TRBV14	TGTGCCAGCAGCCAAGACGTTAACACCGGGGAGCTGTTTTTT	CASSQDVNTGELFF
-	-	TRBJ2-1	TRBV24-1	TGTGCCACCAGTGATTTGCAGCTAGGGCAGTTCTTC	CATSDLQLGQFF
TRBD1	-	TRBJ2-3	TRBV5-1	TGCGCCAGTAACCGTGGGACAGGGGGCTCGGATACGCAGTATTTT	CASNRGTGGSDTQYF
TRBD1	-	TRBJ2-7	TRBV7-9	TGTGCCAGCACGGGGCAGGGGGACTACGAGCAGTACTTC	CASTGQGDYEQYF
TRBD2	-	TRBJ2-1	TRBV3-1/TRBV3-2	TGTGCCAGCAGCCGTAGTGGACTAGCGGCCTACAATGAGCAGTTCTTC	CASSRSGLAAYNEQFF
TRBD1	-	TRBJ2-6	TRBV2	TGTGCCAGCAGTGGACCCGGGACAGACAACTCTGGGGCCAACGTCCTGACTTTC	CASSGPGTDNSGANVLTF
TRBD1	-	TRBJ2-2	TRBV19	TGTGCCACCGCATCACAGGGGGCGAACACCGGGGAGCTGTTTTTT	CATASQGANTGELFF
TRBD2	once	TRBJ2-5	TRBV4-2	TGTGCCAGCAGCCAAGCCCCATCTCTAGCGGGGGGGTACCAAGAGACCCAGTACTTC	CASSQAPSLAGGYQETQYF
TRBD1	-	TRBJ2-7	TRBV27	TGTGCCAGCAGTTTAGGGGACAGGGGCTACGAGCAGTACTTC	CASSLGDRGYEQYF
TRBD1	-	TRBJ1-5	TRBV6-5	TGTGCCAGCAGACCCACAGGGGGCGGACAGCCCCAGCATTTT	CASRPTGGGQPQHF
TRBD1	few	TRBJ1-5	TRBV18	TGTGCCAGCTCACCCGGACAGGGGCTTCAGCCCCAGCATTTT	CASSPGQGLQPQHF
-	few	TRBJ2-1	TRBV4-3	TGCGCCAGCAGCCCGGGGGTCTCCTACAATGAGCAGTTCTTC	CASSPGVSYNEQFF
TRBD1	-	TRBJ2-7	TRBV7-2	TGTGCCAGCAGCTCTGCCCGGGACAGGGAATTGCACGAGCAGTACTTC	CASSSARDRELHEQYF
-	-	TRBJ1-4	TRBV27	TGTGCCAGCAGTCCTCTAAGTGCAACTAATGAAAAACTGTTTTTT	CASSPLSATNEKLFF
TRBD1	-	TRBJ2-1	TRBV7-3	TGTGCCAGCAGCTTAACCGGGACAGTCTACAATGAGCAGTTCTTC	CASSLTGTVYNEQFF
-	-	TRBJ2-3	TRBV4-1	TGCGCCAGCAGCCAAGATAAGGGGTCAGCCCCAGATACGCAGTATTTT	CASSQDKGSAPDTQYF
TRBD1	-	TRBJ1-2	TRBV4-1	TGCGCCAGCAGCCAAGTACAGGGGAACTATGGCTACACCTTC	CASSQVQGNYGYTF
-	few	TRBJ2-7	TRBV7-9	TGTGCCAGCAGCTTAGGCAGGGCGGGAGAGCAGTACTTC	CASSLGRAGEQYF
-	medium-sized	TRBJ2-6	TRBV15	TGTGCCACCAGCAGAGATTCAGGATCTGGGGCCAACGTCCTGACTTTC	CATSRDSGSGANVLTF
-	-	TRBJ1-2	TRBV30	TGTGCCTGGAGTCAACTGCTTCTCACCTTC	CAWSQLLLTF
TRBD1	-	TRBJ1-1	TRBV7-9	TGTGCCAGCAGCTCAGGACAGGGGATGAACACTGAAGCTTTCTTT	CASSSGQGMNTEAFF
-	-	TRBJ2-3	TRBV15	TGTGCCACCAGCAGAGCAGGGAGGAACACAGATACGCAGTATTTT	CATSRAGRNTDTQYF
TRBD1	-	TRBJ1-5	TRBV19	TGTGCCAGTCGGACAGGGGACAATCAGCCCCAGCATTTT	CASRTGDNQPQHF
TRBD1	-	TRBJ2-5	TRBV20-1	TGCAGTGCTAGTCCCCCACAGGGGGGTTTTCAAGAGACCCAGTACTTC	CSASPPQGGFQETQYF
-	-	TRBJ2-1	TRBV5-4	TGTGCCAGCAGCCCGGAACAGCACACCTACAATGAGCAGTTCTTC	CASSPEQHTYNEQFF
-	once	TRBJ1-1	TRBV4-3	TGCGCCAGCAGCCAAGATAGAACCCGGGGGAAGGGGGCTTTCTTT	CASSQDRTRGKGAFF
-	-	TRBJ1-5	TRBV19	TGTGCCAGCAACTTGGGGGCTGGTAATCAGCCCCAGCATTTT	CASNLGAGNQPQHF
-	-	TRBJ2-5	TRBV2	TGTGCCAGCAGTGAAGCGCTTCGGGTTAGCGAGTTACAAGAGACCCAGTACTTC	CASSEALRVSELQETQYF
-	-	TRBJ2-3	TRBV7-9	TGTGCCAGCAGTCCACCACAGGGATTCGACACAGATACGCAGTATTTT	CASSPPQGFDTDTQYF
TRBD2	-	TRBJ2-5	TRBV2	TGTGCCAGCAGTGATACGGGGGGAGAGACCCAGTACTTC	CASSDTGGETQYF
-	-	TRBJ1-1	TRBV20-1	TGCAGTGCTAGTACAGGTGTTATGAACACTGAAGCTTTCTTT	CSASTGVMNTEAFF
-	-	TRBJ2-2	TRBV14	TGTGCCAGCAGCCAAGAAGGCCTAAGGAGCACCGGGGAGCTGTTTTTT	CASSQEGLRSTGELFF
TRBD1	-	TRBJ2-5	TRBV7-2	TGTGCCAGCAGTCGGGGGACAGGGGGAGAGACCCAGTACTTC	CASSRGTGGETQYF
-	-	TRBJ1-1	TRBV10-3	TGTGCCATCAGTAAGACCCAGACAGGAAACACTGAAGCTTTCTTT	CAISKTQTGNTEAFF
-	-	TRBJ1-4	TRBV10-3	TGTGCCATCAGCGACCGGGATAAAACTAATGAAAAACTGTTTTTT	CAISDRDKTNEKLFF
-	-	TRBJ1-2	TRBV21-1	TGTGCCAGCAGCGCCGCGTGGCCGGGACAGGGGACCCATGGCTACACCTTC	CASSAAWPGQGTHGYTF
TRBD2	-	TRBJ2-3	TRBV5-1	TGCGCCAGCAGCTTGGGACTAGCTTTTACGCAGTATTTT	CASSLGLAFTQYF
TRBD1	-	TRBJ2-2	TRBV29-1	TGCAGCGTTGAAGAACCCGCCGGCAGGGGGCGAACCGGGGAGCTGTTTTTT	CSVEEPAGRGRTGELFF